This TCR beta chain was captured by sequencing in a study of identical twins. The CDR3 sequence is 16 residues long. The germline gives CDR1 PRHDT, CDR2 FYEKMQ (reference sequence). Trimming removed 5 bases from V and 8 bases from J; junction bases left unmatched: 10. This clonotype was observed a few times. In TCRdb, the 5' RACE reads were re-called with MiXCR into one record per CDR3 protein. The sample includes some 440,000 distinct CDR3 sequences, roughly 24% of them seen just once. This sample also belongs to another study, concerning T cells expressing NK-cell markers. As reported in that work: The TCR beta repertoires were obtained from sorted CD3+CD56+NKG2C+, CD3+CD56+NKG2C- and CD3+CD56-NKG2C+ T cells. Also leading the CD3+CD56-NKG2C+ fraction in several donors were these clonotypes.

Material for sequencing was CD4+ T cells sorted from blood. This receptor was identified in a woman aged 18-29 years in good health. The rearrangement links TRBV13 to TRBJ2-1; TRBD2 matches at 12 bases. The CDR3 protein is CASSLGATSGSYEQFF. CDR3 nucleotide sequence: TGTGCCAGCAGCCTTGGAGCGACTAGCGGGAGTTATGAGCAGTTCTTC.